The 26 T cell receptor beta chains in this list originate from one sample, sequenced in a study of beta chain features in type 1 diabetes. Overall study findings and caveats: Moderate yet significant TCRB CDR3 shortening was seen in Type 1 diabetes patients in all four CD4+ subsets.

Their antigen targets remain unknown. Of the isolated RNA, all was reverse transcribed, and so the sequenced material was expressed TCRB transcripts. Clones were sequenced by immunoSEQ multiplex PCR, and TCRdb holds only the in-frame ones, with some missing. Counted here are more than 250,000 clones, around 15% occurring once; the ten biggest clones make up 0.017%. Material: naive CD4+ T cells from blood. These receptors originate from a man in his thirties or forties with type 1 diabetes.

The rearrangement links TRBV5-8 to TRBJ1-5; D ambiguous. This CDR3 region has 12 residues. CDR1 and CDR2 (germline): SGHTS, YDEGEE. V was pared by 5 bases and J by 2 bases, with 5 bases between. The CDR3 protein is CASSPGNQPQHF. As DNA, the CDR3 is TGTGCCAGCAGTCCGGGCAATCAGCCCCAGCATTTT.

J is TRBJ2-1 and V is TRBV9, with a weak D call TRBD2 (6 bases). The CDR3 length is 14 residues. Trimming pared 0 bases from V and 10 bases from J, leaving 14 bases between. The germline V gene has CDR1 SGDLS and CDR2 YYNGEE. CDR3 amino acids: CASSVASGVNEQFF. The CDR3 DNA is TGTGCCAGCAGCGTAGCATCGGGAGTGAACGAGCAGTTCTTC.

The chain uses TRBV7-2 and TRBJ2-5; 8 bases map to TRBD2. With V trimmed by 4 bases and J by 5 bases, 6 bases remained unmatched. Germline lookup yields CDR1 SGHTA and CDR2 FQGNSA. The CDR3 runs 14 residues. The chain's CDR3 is CASSSGLERETQYF. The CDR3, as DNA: TGTGCCAGCAGCTCGGGACTAGAACGGGAGACCCAGTACTTC.

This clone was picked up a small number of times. CDR3 residues: CAWAGSPNQPQHF. The DNA of the CDR3 is TGTGCCTGGGCCGGGTCTCCTAATCAGCCCCAGCATTTT. The chain combines TRBV30 with TRBJ1-5; D not resolved. Trimming took 5 bases from V and 4 from J, leaving 12 bases between them. Germline values: CDR1 GTSNPN, CDR2 SVGIG (reference sequence). This CDR3 spans 13 amino acids.

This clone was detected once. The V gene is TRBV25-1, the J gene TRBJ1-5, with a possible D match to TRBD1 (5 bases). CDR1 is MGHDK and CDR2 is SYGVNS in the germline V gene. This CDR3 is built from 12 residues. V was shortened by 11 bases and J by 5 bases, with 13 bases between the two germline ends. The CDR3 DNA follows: TGTGCCGCGGGGGGGGATTATCAGCCCCAGCATTTT. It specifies CAAGGDYQPQHF.

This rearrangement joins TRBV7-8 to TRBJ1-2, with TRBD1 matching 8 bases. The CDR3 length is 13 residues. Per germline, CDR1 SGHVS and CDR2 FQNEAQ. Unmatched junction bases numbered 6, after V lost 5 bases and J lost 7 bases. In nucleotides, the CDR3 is TGTGCCAGCAGCCCGGAGCAGGGGGCTGGCTACACCTTC. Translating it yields CASSPEQGAGYTF.

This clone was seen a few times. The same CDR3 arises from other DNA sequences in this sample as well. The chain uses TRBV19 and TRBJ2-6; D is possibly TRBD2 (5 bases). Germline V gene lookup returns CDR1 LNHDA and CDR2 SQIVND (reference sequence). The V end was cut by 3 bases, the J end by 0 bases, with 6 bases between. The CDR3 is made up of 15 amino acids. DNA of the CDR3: TGTGCCAGTAGTATCGGGGTCTCTGGGGCCAACGTCCTGACTTTC. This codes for CASSIGVSGANVLTF.

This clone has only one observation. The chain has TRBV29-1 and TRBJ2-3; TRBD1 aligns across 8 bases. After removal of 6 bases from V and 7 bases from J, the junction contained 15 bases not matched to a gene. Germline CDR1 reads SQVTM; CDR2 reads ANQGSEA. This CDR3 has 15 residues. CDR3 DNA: TGCAGCGTCCGGCTCCGGGACAGGCTCCTTCATACGCAGTATTTT. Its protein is CSVRLRDRLLHTQYF.

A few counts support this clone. The CDR3 protein is CAISDDRGRTEAFF. In DNA form, the CDR3 reads TGTGCCATCAGTGACGACAGGGGGAGGACTGAAGCTTTCTTT. This chain joins TRBV10-3 and TRBJ1-1, with 9 bases lining up with TRBD1. The CDR3 is 14 amino acids. V lost 3 bases, J lost 5 bases, and 4 bases stayed unmatched. Per germline, CDR1 ENHRY and CDR2 SYGVKD.

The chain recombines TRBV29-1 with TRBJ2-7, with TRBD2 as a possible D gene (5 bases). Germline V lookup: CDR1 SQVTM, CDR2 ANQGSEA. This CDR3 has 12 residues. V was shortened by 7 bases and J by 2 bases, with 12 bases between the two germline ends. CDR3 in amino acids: CSAKDSTYEQYF. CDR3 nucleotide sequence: TGCAGCGCCAAGGACTCAACCTACGAGCAGTACTTC.

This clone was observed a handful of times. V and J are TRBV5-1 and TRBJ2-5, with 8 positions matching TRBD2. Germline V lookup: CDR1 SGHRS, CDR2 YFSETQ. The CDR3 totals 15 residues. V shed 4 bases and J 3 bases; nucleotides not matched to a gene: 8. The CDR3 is CASSEQPGGKETQYF. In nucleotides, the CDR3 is TGCGCCAGCAGCGAACAACCGGGAGGGAAAGAGACCCAGTACTTC.

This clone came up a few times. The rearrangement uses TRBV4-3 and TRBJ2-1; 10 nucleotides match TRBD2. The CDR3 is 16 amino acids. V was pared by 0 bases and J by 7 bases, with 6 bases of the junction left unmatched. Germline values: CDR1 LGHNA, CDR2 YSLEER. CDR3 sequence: CASSQDSPSGRNEQFF. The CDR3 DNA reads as TGCGCCAGCAGCCAAGACTCCCCTAGCGGGAGAAATGAGCAGTTCTTC.

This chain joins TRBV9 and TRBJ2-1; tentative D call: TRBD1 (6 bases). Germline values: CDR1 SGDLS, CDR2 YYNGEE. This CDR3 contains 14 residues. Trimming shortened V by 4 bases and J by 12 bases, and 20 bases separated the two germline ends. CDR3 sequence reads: CASSTDSLATGQFF. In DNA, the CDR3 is TGTGCCAGCAGCACCGACTCCCTGGCGACAGGGCAGTTCTTC.

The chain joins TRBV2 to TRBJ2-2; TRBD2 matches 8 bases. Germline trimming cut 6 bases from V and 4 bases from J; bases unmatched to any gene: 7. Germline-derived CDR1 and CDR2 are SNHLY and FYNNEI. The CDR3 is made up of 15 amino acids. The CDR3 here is CASSPQTSATGELFF. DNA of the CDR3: TGTGCCAGCAGCCCACAGACTAGCGCCACCGGGGAGCTGTTTTTT. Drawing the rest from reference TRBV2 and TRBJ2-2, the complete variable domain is EPEVTQTPSHQVTQMGQEVILRCVPISNHLYFYWYRQILGQKVEFLVSFYNNEISEKSEIFDDQFSVERPDGSNFTLKIRSTKLEDSAMYFCASSPQTSATGELFFGEGSRLTVL.

In DNA, the CDR3 is TGTGCCAGCAGTAACGGGAGCCCGATAGGCTACACCTTC. It translates to CASSNGSPIGYTF. This rearrangement joins TRBV6-5 to TRBJ1-2, with D hard to call. The germline gives CDR1 MNHEY, CDR2 SVGAGI. This CDR3 region has 13 residues. Trimming removed 5 bases at V and 8 bases at J, with 15 bases between.

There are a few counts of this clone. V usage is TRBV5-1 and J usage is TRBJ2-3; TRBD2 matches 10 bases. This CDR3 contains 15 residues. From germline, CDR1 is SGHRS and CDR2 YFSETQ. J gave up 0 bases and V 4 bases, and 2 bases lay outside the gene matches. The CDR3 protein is CASSVLAGSTDTQYF. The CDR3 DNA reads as TGCGCCAGCAGCGTACTAGCGGGAAGCACAGATACGCAGTATTTT.

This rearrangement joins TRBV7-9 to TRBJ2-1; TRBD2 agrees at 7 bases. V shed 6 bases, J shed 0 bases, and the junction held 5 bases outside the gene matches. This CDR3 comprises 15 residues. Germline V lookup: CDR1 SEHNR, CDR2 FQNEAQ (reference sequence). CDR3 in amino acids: CASRPREISYNEQFF. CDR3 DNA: TGTGCCAGCAGACCGCGGGAGATCTCCTACAATGAGCAGTTCTTC.

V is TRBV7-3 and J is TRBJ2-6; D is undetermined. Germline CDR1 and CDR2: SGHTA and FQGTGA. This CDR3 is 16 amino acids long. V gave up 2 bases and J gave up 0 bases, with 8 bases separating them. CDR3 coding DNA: TGTGCCAGCAGCTTACTTACAGTCTCTGGGGCCAACGTCCTGACTTTC. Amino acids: CASSLLTVSGANVLTF.

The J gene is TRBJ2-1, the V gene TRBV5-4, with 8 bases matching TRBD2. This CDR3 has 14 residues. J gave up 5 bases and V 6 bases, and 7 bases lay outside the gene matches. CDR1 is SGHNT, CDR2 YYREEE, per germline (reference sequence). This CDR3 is CASTLLAENNEQFF. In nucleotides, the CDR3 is TGTGCCAGCACCCTACTAGCGGAAAACAATGAGCAGTTCTTC.

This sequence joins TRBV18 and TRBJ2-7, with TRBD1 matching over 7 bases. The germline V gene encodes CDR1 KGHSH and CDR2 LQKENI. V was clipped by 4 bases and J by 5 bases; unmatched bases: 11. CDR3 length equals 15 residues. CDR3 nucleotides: TGTGCCAGCTCACTCCGACAGGGAATCGATCACGAGCAGTACTTC. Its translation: CASSLRQGIDHEQYF. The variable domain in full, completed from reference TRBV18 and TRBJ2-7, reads NAGVMQNPRHLVRRRGQEARLRCSPMKGHSHVYWYRQLPEEGLKFMVYLQKENIIDESGMPKERFSAEFPKEGPSILRIQQVVRGDSAAYFCASSLRQGIDHEQYFGPGTRLTVT.

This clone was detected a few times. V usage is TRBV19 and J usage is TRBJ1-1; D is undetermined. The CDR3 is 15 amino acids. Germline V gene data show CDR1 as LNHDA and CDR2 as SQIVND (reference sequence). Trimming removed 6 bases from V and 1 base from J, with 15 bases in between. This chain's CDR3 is CASSLGMVGNTEAFF. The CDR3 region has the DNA TGTGCCAGTAGCCTCGGGATGGTAGGGAACACTGAAGCTTTCTTT.

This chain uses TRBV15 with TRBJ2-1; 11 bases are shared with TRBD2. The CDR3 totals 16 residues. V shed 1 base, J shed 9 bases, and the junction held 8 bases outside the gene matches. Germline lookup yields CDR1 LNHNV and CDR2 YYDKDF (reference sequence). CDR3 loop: CATSRGTSGSGFEQFF. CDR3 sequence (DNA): TGTGCCACCAGCAGAGGTACTAGCGGGAGTGGGTTTGAGCAGTTCTTC.

The CDR3 loop is CATSTGTFGETQYF. The CDR3 coding sequence is TGTGCCACCAGCACCGGGACTTTTGGGGAGACCCAGTACTTC. The chain has TRBV15 and TRBJ2-5, with a weak D call TRBD2 (6 bases). Trimming stripped 4 bases from V and 5 bases from J, with 14 bases between. Germline CDR1 LNHNV, CDR2 YYDKDF (reference sequence). The length of the CDR3 is 14 residues.

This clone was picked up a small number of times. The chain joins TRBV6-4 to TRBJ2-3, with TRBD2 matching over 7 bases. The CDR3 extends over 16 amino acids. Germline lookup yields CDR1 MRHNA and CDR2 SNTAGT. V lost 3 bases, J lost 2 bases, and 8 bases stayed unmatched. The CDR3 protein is CASSDYGGGNTDTQYF. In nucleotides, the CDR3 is TGTGCCAGCAGTGATTACGGCGGGGGTAACACAGATACGCAGTATTTT.

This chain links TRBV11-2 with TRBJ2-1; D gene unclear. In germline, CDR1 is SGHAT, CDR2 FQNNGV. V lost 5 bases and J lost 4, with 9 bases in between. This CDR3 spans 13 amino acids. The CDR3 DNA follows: TGTGCCAGCAGCATTAACAGTTACAATGAGCAGTTCTTC. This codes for CASSINSYNEQFF.

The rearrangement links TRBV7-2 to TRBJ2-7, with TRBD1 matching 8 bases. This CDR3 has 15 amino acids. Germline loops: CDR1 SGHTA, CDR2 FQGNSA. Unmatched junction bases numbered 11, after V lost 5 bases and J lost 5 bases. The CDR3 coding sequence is TGTGCCAGCAGCCCACGGACAGGGCTTGGGCACGAGCAGTACTTC. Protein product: CASSPRTGLGHEQYF.